The clone carrying this T cell receptor (beta chain) was seen ten or more times. What it recognizes is unknown. A read error may produce the germline difference seen at one junction end. This sample was included in a study of T cells in Graves' hyperthyroidism and ophthalmopathy. Points from the study as a whole: Peripheral blood also featured most of the thyroid clonotypes expanded above 0.001.

The germline CDR1 and CDR2 sequences are SGHAT and FQDESV (reference sequence). CDR3 length: 13 residues. Amplified TCR beta CDR3 regions came from RNA transcripts. The TCR CDR3 first-round RT-PCR relied on the HTBI primer set. Each CDR3 protein gets one entry after TCRdb re-called the multiplex PCR reads with MiXCR. The sample yields some 510,000 distinct CDR3 sequences, less than 25% seen once. Graves' hyperthyroidism qualified as stable when ophthalmopathy did not progress within 18 months. These patients, aged 18 to 65, had recently diagnosed hyperthyroidism lasting under 2 months. The V gene is TRBV11-1, the J gene TRBJ1-1; D is undetermined. Sequencing was carried out using blood. The clonotype originates from a young man with Graves' hyperthyroidism. The CDR3 sequence: CASSAAGNSEAFF. The CDR3 DNA reads as TGTGCCAGCAGCGCGGCCGGGAACAGTGAAGCTTTCTTT. Based on the CDR3 plus reference TRBV11-1 and TRBJ1-1, the full variable domain is EAEVAQSPRYKITEKSQAVAFWCDPISGHATLYWYRQILGQGPELLVQFQDESVVDDSQLPKDRFSAERLKGVDSTLKIQPAELGDSAMYLCASSAAGNSEAFFGQGTRLTVV.